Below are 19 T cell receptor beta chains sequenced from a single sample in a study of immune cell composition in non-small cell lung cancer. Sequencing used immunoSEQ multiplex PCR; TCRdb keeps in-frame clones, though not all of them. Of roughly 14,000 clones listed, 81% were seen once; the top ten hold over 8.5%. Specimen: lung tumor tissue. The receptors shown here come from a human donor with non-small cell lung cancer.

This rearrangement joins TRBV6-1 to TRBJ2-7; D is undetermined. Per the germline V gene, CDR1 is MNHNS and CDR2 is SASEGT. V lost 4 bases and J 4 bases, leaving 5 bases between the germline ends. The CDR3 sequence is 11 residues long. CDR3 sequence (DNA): TGTGCCAGCAGTGCTAAATACGAGCAGTACTTC. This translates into CASSAKYEQYF.

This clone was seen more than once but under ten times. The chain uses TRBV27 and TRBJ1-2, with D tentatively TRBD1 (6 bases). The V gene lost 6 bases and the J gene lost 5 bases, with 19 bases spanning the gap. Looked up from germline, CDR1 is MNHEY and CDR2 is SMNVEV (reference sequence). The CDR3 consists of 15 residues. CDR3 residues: CASSLSGTQFYGYTF. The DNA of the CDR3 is TGTGCCAGCAGCCTCTCCGGGACACAATTTTATGGCTACACCTTC.

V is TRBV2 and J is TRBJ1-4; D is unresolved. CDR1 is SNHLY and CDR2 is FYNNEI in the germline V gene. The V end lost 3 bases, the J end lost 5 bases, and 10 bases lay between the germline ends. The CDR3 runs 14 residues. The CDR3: CASSDGQANEKLFF. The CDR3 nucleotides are TGTGCCAGCAGTGATGGGCAGGCGAATGAAAAACTGTTTTTT.

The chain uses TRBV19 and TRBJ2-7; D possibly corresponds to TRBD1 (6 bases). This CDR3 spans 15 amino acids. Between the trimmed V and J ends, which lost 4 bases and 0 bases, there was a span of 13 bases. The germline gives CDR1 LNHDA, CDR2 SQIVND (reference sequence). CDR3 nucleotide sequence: TGTGCCAGTAGTAGGGACACACCGGTCTCCTACGAGCAGTACTTC. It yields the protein CASSRDTPVSYEQYF.

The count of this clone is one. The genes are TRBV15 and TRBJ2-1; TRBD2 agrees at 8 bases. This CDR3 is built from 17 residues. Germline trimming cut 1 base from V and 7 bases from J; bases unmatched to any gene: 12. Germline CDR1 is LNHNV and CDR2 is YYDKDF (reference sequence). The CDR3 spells CATSRVSGSPGGNEQFF. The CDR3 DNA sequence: TGTGCCACCAGCAGAGTTTCGGGCTCCCCGGGGGGGAATGAGCAGTTCTTC.

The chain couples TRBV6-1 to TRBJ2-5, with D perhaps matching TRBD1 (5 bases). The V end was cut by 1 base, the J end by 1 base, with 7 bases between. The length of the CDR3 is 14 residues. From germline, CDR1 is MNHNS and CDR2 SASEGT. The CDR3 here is CASSEGDSQETQYF. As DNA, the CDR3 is TGTGCCAGCAGTGAAGGTGACAGCCAAGAGACCCAGTACTTC.

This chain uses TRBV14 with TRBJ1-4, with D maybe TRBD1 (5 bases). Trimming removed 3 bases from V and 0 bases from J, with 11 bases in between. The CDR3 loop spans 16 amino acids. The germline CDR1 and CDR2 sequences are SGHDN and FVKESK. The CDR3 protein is CASSQGTFATNEKLFF. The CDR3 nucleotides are TGTGCCAGCAGCCAGGGGACCTTTGCAACTAATGAAAAACTGTTTTTT. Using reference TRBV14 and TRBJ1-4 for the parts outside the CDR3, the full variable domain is EAGVTQFPSHSVIEKGQTVTLRCDPISGHDNLYWYRRVMGKEIKFLLHFVKESKQDESGMPNNRFLAERTGGTYSTLKVQPAELEDSGVYFCASSQGTFATNEKLFFGSGTQLSVL.

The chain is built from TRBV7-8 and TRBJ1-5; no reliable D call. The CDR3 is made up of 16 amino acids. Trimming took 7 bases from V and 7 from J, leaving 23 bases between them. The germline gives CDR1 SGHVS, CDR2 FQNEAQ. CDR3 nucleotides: TGTGCCAGCACCCAAAATATGGAGCGGGAGTACCAGCCCCAGCATTTT. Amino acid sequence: CASTQNMEREYQPQHF.

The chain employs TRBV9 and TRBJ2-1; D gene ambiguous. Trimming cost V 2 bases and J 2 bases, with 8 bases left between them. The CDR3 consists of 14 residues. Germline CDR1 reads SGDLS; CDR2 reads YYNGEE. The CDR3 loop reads CASSVAEAYNEQFF. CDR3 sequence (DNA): TGTGCCAGCAGCGTCGCAGAAGCCTACAATGAGCAGTTCTTC.

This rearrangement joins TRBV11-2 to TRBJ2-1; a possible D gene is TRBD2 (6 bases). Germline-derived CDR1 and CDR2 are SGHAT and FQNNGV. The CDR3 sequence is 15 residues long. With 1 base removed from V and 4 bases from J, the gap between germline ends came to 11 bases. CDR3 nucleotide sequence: TGTGCCAGCAGCTTAGTAGCGGACCCGTACAATGAGCAGTTCTTC. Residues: CASSLVADPYNEQFF.

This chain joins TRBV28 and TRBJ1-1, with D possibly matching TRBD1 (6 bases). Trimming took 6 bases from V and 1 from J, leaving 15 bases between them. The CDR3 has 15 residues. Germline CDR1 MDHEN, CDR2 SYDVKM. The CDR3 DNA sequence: TGTGCCAGCAGGCGTCAAGGGGGGGGGAACACTGAAGCTTTCTTT. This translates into CASRRQGGGNTEAFF.

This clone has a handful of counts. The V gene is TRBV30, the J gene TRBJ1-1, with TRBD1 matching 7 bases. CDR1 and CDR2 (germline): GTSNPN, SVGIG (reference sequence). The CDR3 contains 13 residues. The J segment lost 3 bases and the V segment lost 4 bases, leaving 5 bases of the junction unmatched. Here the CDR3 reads CAWNRGIDTEAFF. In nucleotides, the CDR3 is TGTGCCTGGAACAGGGGAATTGACACTGAAGCTTTCTTT.

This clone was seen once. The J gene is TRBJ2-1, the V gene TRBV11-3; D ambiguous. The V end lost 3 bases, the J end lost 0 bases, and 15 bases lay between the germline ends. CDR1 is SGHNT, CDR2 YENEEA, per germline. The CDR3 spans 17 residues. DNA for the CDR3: TGTGCCAGCAGCTTTGCTTCCGGACCCCACTCCTACAATGAGCAGTTCTTC. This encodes CASSFASGPHSYNEQFF.

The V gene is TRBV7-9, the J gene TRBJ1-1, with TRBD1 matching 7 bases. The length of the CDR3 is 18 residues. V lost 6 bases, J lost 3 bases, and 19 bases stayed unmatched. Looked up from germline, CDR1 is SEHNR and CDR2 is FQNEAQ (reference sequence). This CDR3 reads CASSRYPGRGRRDTEAFF. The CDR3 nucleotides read TGTGCCAGCAGTCGTTATCCGGGCAGGGGGAGGCGGGACACTGAAGCTTTCTTT.

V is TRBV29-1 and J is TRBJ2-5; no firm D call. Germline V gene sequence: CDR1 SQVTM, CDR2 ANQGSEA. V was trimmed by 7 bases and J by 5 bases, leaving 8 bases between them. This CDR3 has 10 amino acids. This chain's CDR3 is CSASAETQYF. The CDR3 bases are TGCAGCGCATCTGCGGAGACCCAGTACTTC.

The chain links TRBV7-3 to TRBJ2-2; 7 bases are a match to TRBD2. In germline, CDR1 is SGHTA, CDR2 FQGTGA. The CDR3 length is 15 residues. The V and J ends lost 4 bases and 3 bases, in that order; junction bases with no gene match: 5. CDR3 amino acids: CASSSTGGDTGELFF. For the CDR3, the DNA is TGTGCCAGCAGCTCCACGGGAGGAGACACCGGGGAGCTGTTTTTT.

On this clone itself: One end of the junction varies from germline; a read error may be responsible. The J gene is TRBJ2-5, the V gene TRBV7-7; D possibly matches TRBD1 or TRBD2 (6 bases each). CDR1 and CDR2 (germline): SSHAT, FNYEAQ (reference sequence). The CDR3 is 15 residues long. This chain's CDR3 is CASSLEGGVRETQYF. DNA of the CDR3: TGTGCTAGCAGCTTAGAGGGGGGAGTGCGAGAGACCCAGTACTTC.

CDR3 sequence reads: CASSLNGGETQYF. In DNA form, the CDR3 reads TGTGCCAGCAGCTTAAACGGGGGAGAGACCCAGTACTTC. This sequence joins TRBV7-9 and TRBJ2-5; D may be TRBD2 (6 bases). The CDR3 sequence is 13 residues long. Between the trimmed V and J ends, which lost 2 bases and 4 bases, there was a span of 8 bases. Germline CDR1 and CDR2: SEHNR and FQNEAQ (reference sequence).

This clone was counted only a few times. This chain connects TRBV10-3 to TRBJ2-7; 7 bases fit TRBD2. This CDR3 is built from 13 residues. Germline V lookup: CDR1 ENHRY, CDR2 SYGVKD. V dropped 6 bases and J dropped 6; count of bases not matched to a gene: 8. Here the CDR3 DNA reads TGTGCCATCAGCCCCCCGGTAGCGGGCGAGCAGTACTTC. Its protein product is CAISPPVAGEQYF.